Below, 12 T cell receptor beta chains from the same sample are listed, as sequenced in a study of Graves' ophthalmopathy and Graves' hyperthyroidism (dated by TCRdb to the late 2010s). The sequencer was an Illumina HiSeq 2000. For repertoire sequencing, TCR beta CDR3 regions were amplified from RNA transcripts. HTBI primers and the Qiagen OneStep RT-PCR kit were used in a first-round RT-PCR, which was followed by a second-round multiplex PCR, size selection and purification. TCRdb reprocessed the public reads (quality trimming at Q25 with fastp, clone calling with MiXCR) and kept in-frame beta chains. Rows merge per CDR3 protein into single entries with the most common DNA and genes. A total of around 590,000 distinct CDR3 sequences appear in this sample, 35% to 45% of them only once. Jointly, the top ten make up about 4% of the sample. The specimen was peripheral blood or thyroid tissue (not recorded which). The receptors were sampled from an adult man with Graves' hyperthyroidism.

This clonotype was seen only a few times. The CDR3: CASSSETSADTQYF. In nucleotides, the CDR3 is TGTGCCAGCAGCTCCGAGACTAGCGCAGATACGCAGTATTTT. The chain couples TRBV7-9 to TRBJ2-3, with TRBD2 identical over 8 bases. Germline V gives CDR1 SEHNR, CDR2 FQNEAQ (reference sequence). Germline trimming cut 4 bases from V and 4 bases from J; bases unmatched to any gene: 4. The CDR3 has 14 residues. The full variable domain, completed using reference TRBV7-9 and TRBJ2-3, is DTGVSQNPRHKITKRGQNVTFRCDPISEHNRLYWYRQTLGQGPEFLTYFQNEAQLEKSRLLSDRFSAERPKGSFSTLEIQRTEQGDSAMYLCASSSETSADTQYFGPGTRLTVL.

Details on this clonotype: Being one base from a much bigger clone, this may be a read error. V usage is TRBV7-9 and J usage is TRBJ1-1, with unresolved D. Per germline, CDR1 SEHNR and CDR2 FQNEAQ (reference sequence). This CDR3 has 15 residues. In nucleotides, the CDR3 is TGCGCCAGCAGCTTGGGGTCCAAACTCAACGCTGAAGCTTTCTTT. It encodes CASSLGSKLNAEAFF.

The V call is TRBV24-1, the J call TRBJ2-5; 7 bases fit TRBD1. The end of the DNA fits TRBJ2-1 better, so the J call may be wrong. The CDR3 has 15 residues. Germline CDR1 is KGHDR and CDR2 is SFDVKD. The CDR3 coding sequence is TGTGCCACCAGTGACCCGACAGGGAGTTACAATGAGCAGTTCTTC. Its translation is CATSDPTGSYNEQFF.

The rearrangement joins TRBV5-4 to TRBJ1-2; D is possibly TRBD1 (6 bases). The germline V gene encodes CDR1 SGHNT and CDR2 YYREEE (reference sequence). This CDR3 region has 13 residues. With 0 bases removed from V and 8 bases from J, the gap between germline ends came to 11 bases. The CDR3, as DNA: TGTGCCAGCAGCTTGGGACAGGTTGAAGGCTACACCTTC. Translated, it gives CASSLGQVEGYTF.

Here the CDR3 DNA reads TGTGCCAGCAGTTCCCCCCCCCCAGGGCGGGACACCATATATTTT. This translates into CASSSPPPGRDTIYF. The genes are TRBV28 and TRBJ1-3; D is perhaps TRBD1 (5 bases). V was trimmed by 4 bases and J by 8 bases, leaving 18 bases between them. There are 15 residues in the CDR3. The germline V gene has CDR1 MDHEN and CDR2 SYDVKM.

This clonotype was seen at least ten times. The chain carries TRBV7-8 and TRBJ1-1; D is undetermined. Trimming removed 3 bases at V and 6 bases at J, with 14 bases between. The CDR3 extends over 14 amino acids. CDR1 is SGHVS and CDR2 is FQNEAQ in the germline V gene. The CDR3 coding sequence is TGTGCCAGCAGCTTTATGGAAGGCCTGTCTGAAGCTTTCTTT. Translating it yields CASSFMEGLSEAFF.

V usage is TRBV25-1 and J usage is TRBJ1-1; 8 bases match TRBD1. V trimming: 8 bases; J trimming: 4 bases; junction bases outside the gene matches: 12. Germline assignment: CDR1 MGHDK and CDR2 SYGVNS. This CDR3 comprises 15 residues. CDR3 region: CASLWYRGACTEAFF. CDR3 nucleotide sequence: TGTGCCAGCCTCTGGTACAGGGGGGCCTGCACTGAAGCTTTCTTT.

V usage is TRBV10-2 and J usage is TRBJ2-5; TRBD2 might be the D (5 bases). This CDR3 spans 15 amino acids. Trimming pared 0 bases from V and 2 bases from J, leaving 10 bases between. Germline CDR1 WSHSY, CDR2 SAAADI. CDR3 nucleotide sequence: TGCGCCAGCAGTGAGTCGCCGGGGATTCAAGAGACCCAGTACTTC. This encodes CASSESPGIQETQYF.

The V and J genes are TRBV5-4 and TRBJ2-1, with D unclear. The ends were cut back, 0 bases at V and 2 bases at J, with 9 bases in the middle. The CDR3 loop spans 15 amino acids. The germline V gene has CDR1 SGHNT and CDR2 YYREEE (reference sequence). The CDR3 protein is CASSLVGSTYNEQFF. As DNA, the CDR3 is TGTGCCAGCAGCTTGGTGGGGTCCACCTACAATGAGCAGTTCTTC. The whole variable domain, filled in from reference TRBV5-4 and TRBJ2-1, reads ETGVTQSPTHLIKTRGQQVTLRCSSQSGHNTVSWYQQALGQGPQFIFQYYREEENGRGNFPPRFSGLQFPNYSSELNVNALELDDSALYLCASSLVGSTYNEQFFGPGTRLTVL.

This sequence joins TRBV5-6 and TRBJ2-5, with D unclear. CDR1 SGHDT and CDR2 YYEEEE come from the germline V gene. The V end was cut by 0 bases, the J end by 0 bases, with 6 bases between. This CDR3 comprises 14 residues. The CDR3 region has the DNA TGTGCCAGCAGCTTGGGCGTGGACCAAGAGACCCAGTACTTC. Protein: CASSLGVDQETQYF.

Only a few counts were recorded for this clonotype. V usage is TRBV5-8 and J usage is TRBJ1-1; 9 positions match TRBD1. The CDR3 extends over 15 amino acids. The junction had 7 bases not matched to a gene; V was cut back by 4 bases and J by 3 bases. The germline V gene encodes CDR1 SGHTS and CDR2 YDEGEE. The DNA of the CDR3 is TGTGCCAGCAGCACACAGACAGGGGGGTACACTGAAGCTTTCTTT. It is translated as CASSTQTGGYTEAFF.

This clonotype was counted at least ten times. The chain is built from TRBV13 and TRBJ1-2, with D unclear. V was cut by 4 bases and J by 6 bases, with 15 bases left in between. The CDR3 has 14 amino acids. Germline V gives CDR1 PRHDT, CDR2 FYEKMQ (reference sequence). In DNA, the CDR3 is TGTGCCAGCAGCTACCGGACTGCGATCAATGGCTACACCTTC. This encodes CASSYRTAINGYTF.